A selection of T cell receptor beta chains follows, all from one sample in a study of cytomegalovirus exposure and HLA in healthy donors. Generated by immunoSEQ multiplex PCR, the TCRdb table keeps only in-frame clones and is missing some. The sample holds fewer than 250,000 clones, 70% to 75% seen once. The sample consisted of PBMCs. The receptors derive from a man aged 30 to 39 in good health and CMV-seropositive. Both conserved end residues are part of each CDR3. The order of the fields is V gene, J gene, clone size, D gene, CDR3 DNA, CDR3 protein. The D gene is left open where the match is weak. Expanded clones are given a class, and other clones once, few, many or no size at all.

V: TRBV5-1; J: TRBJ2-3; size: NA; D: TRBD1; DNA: TGCGCCAGCAGCGCCAGGGGGCTTGGAGATACGCAGTATTTT; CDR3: CASSARGLGDTQYF
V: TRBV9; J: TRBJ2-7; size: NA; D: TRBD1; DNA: TGTGCCAGCAGCCGTGCCGGGACAGGCTCCTACGAGCAGTACTTC; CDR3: CASSRAGTGSYEQYF
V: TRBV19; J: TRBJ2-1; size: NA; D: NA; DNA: TGTGCCAGTAGTCGGACAGGGACTAACAATGAGCAGTTCTTC; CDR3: CASSRTGTNNEQFF
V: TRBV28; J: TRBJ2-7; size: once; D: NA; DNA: TGTGCCAGCGGCTTTGACAGGACCACCGAGCAGTACTTC; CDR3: CASGFDRTTEQYF
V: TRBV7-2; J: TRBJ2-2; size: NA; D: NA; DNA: TGTGCCAGCAGCGTTCAACTAGCCAACACCGGGGAGCTGTTTTTT; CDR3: CASSVQLANTGELFF
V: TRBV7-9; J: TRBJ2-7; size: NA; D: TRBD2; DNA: TGTTCCAGCAGCCCCCCACACGGGGAGGGTCGAACCTACGAGCAGTACTTC; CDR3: CSSSPPHGEGRTYEQYF
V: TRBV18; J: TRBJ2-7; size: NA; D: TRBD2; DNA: TGTGCCAGCTCACCCCGGGGCGGGAGCTCGGGCGAGCAGTACTTC; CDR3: CASSPRGGSSGEQYF
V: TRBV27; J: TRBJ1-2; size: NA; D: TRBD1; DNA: TGTGCCAGCAGACGGGACAGGGGAGCTGGCTACACCTTC; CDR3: CASRRDRGAGYTF
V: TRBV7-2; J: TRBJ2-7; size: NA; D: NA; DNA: TGTGCCAGCAGCCTACCAACAGGGTTCTCCTACGAGCAGTACTTC; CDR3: CASSLPTGFSYEQYF
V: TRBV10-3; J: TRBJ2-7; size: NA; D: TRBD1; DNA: TGTGCCATCAGTGAGAGGGACAGGGCATCCTACGAGCAGTACTTC; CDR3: CAISERDRASYEQYF
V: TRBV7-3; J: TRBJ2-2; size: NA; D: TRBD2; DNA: TGTGCCAGCAGCTTACGGTCGCTAGCGGGGCCCGGGGAGCTGTTTTTT; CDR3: CASSLRSLAGPGELFF
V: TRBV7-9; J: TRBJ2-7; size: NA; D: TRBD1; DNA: TGTGCCAGCAGAGCTCCCTGGGGACAGGAACGTTCCTACGAGCAGTACTTC; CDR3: CASRAPWGQERSYEQYF
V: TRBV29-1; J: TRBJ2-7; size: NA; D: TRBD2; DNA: TGCAGCGCCAGGACTAGCGGGAGGTTTTCCTACGAGCAGTACTTC; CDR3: CSARTSGRFSYEQYF
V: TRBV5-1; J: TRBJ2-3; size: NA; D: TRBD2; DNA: TGCGCCAGCAGCGTCGGCCTAGCGGGGGGGAACACAGATACGCAGTATTTT; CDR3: CASSVGLAGGNTDTQYF
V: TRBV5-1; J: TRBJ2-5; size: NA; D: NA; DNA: TGCGCCAGCAGCCCCGGCAGCGGGCGGGGAGCGTCGGAGACCCAGTACTTC; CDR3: CASSPGSGRGASETQYF
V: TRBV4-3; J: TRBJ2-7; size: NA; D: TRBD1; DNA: TGCGCCAGCAGCCAAGATCGGGGACAGCCCTACGAGCAGTACTTC; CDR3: CASSQDRGQPYEQYF
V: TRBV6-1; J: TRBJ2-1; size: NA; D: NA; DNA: TGTGCCAGCAGTGAGAGTAGGTACAATGACTTCTGGTACAATGAGCAGTTCTTC; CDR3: CASSESRYNDFWYNEQFF
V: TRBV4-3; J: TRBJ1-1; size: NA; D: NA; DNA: TGCGCCAGCACGTCCGGGGTTGGCACTGAAGCTTTCTTT; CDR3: CASTSGVGTEAFF
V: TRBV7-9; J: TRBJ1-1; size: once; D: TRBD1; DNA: TGTGCCAGCAGCGCGACAGGGACGAACACTGAAGCTTTCTTT; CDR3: CASSATGTNTEAFF
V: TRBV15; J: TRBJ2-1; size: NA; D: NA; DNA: TGTGCCACCAGCAGAGATCGGAGTTCGGGCAATGAGCAGTTCTTC; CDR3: CATSRDRSSGNEQFF
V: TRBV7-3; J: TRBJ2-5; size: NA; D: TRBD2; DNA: TGTGCCAGCAGCCCACAAACCCATCCGGGACTAGCCCGGGAGACCCAGTACTTC; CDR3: CASSPQTHPGLARETQYF
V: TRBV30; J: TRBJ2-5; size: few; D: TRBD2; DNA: TGTGCCTGGTCCGGTGGGGGCGGGAGGGCCCGGGAGACCCAGTACTTC; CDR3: CAWSGGGGRARETQYF
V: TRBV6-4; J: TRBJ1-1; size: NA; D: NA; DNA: TGTGCCAGCAGTGAATTCAGGGGCACTGAAGCTTTCTTT; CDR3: CASSEFRGTEAFF
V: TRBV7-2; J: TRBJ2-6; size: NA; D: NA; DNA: TGTGCCAGCAGCTCACACTACTCTGGGGCCAACGTCCTGACTTTC; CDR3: CASSSHYSGANVLTF